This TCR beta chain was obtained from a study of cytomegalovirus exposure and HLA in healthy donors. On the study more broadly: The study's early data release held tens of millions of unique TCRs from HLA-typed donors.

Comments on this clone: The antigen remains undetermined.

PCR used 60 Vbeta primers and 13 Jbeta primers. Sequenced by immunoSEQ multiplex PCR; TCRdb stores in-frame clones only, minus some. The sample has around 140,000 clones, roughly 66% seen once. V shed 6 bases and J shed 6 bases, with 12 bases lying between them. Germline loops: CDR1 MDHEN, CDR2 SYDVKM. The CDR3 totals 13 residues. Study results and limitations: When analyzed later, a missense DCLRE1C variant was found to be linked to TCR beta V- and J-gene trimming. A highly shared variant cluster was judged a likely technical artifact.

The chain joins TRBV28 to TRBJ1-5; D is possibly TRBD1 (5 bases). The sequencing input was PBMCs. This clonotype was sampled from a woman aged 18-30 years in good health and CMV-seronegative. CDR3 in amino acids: CASRTQGIQPQHF. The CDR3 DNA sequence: TGTGCCAGCAGAACTCAGGGAATTCAGCCCCAGCATTTT.